Sequencing of this T cell receptor beta chain was carried out in a study of cytomegalovirus exposure and HLA in healthy donors. Study results and caveats: Compared with the approximately 700-donor mean, an Asian-associated ancestry cluster reportedly had fewer N-insertions, according to a later analysis. CMV serostatus was the sole immune exposure data available. As a later analysis showed, a missense DCLRE1C variant was linked to trimming of TCR beta V- and J-genes. Later work associated more than 15,000 TCR beta sequences with HLA alleles at 0.05 false discovery rate.

PCR used 60 Vbeta primers and 13 Jbeta primers. Clones were sequenced by immunoSEQ multiplex PCR, and TCRdb holds only the in-frame ones, with some missing. The table shows 150,000 or so clones, with more than 70% occurring only once. Germline V lookup: CDR1 MDHEN, CDR2 SYDVKM. The junction had 5 bases not matched to a gene; V was cut back by 4 bases and J by 11 bases. The CDR3 extends over 14 amino acids. With respect to this clone: Its antigen remains unknown.

This chain joins TRBV28 and TRBJ1-6; 10 positions agree with TRBD1. The source is a woman aged 45-60 years in good health and CMV-seropositive. The sequenced sample consisted of PBMCs. Here the CDR3 DNA reads TGTGCCAGCAGTTCCCCGGGACAGGGGACACCCCTCCACTTT. Translated, it gives CASSSPGQGTPLHF. Drawing the rest from reference TRBV28 and TRBJ1-6, the complete variable domain is DVKVTQSSRYLVKRTGEKVFLECVQDMDHENMFWYRQDPGLGLRLIYFSYDVKMKEKGDIPEGYSVSREKKERFSLILESASTNQTSMYLCASSSPGQGTPLHFGNGTRLTVT.